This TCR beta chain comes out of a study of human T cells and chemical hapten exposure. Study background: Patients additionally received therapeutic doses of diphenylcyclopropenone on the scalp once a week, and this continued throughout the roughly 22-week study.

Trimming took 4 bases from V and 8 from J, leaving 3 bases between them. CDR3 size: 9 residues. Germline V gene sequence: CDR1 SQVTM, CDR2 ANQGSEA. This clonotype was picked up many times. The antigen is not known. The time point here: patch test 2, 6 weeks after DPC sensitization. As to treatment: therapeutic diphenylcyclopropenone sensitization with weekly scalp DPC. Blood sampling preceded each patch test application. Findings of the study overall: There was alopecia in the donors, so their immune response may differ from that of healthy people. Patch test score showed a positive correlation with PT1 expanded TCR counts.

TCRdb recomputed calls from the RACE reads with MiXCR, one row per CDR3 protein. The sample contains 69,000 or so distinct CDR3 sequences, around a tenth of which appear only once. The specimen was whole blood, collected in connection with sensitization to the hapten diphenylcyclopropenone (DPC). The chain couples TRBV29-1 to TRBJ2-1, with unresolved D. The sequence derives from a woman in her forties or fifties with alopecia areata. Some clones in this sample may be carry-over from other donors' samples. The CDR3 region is CSVVDEQFF. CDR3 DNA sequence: TGCAGCGTTGTCGATGAGCAGTTCTTC.